Presented here are 21 T cell receptor beta chains from one specimen sequenced in a study of blood T cell repertoires in COVID-19. Sequenced by immunoSEQ multiplex PCR; TCRdb stores in-frame clones only, minus some. The table shows about 55,000 clones, with about nine tenths occurring only once. Input material: peripheral blood. The receptors come from a man aged 35-49 years with acute or convalescent COVID-19.

The V gene is TRBV5-1, the J gene TRBJ2-3, with TRBD1 matching over 11 bases. V was clipped by 0 bases and J by 6 bases; unmatched bases: 6. The CDR3 covers 16 residues. In germline, CDR1 is SGHRS, CDR2 YFSETQ. The CDR3 protein is CASSLAGQGAIDTQYF. The CDR3 DNA is TGCGCCAGCAGCTTGGCCGGACAGGGGGCGATCGATACGCAGTATTTT.

V and J are TRBV19 and TRBJ1-2, with D tentatively TRBD1 (5 bases). Between the trimmed V and J ends, which lost 7 bases and 4 bases, there was a span of 10 bases. CDR3 length: 12 residues. Germline CDR1 reads LNHDA; CDR2 reads SQIVND (reference sequence). CDR3 residues: CASIDRTYGYTF. The CDR3 coding sequence is TGTGCCAGTATAGACAGAACCTATGGCTACACCTTC.

The chain carries TRBV10-1 and TRBJ2-7; 8 nucleotides agree with TRBD1. CDR1 is WNHNN and CDR2 is SYGVQD in the germline V gene (reference sequence). After removal of 3 bases from V and 3 bases from J, the junction contained 7 bases not matched to a gene. The CDR3 has 15 amino acids. The CDR3 sequence is CASSESGQELYEQYF. In nucleotides, the CDR3 is TGCGCCAGCAGTGAATCGGGACAGGAGCTCTACGAGCAGTACTTC.

The CDR3 coding sequence is TGTGCCAGCTCACCCGGGACAGGGCATAATGAAAAACTGTTTTTT. Translating it yields CASSPGTGHNEKLFF. The chain employs TRBV18 and TRBJ1-4; 9 bases line up with TRBD1. V lost 3 bases to trimming and J lost 4 bases; unmatched junction nucleotides: 3. This CDR3 has 15 residues. Germline-derived CDR1 and CDR2 are KGHSH and LQKENI.

The rearrangement links TRBV25-1 to TRBJ1-5; TRBD1 agrees at 8 bases. In germline, CDR1 is MGHDK, CDR2 SYGVNS. The CDR3 has 13 residues. V shed 4 bases and J 6 bases; nucleotides not matched to a gene: 2. CDR3 amino acids: CASSAGGIQPQHF. DNA of the CDR3: TGTGCCAGCAGTGCAGGGGGCATTCAGCCCCAGCATTTT.

This chain joins TRBV19 and TRBJ2-3, with 11 nucleotides matching TRBD2. The J segment lost 2 bases and the V segment lost 6 bases, leaving 7 bases of the junction unmatched. CDR1 is LNHDA, CDR2 SQIVND, per germline (reference sequence). The CDR3 totals 16 residues. This chain's CDR3 is CASREVAGGTTDTQYF. CDR3 nucleotides: TGTGCCAGTAGAGAGGTAGCGGGAGGGACCACAGATACGCAGTATTTT.

The V gene is TRBV2, the J gene TRBJ1-6; perhaps TRBD1 as D (5 bases). This CDR3 spans 16 amino acids. Trimming took off 3 bases at V and 0 bases at J, with 9 bases between the two ends. Germline V gene sequence: CDR1 SNHLY, CDR2 FYNNEI. In DNA, the CDR3 is TGTGCCAGCAGTGACAGGGCGAGCTCCTATAATTCACCCCTCCACTTT. Its translation is CASSDRASSYNSPLHF.

The chain has TRBV10-2 and TRBJ1-5; D not resolved. Trimming removed 2 bases at V and 5 bases at J, with 13 bases between. Germline V CDR1 and CDR2: WSHSY, SAAADI. This CDR3 contains 15 residues. In DNA form, the CDR3 reads TGCGCCAGCAGTGAGGGGAGGCCTAGGGATCAGCCCCAGCATTTT. This encodes CASSEGRPRDQPQHF.

This chain links TRBV7-2 with TRBJ1-6; D may be TRBD1 (5 bases). Trimming removed 0 bases at V and 7 bases at J, with 13 bases between. The CDR3 runs 16 residues. Germline lookup yields CDR1 SGHTA and CDR2 FQGNSA. Here the CDR3 DNA reads TGTGCCAGCAGCTTAGCATTGGAGGGGTACAATTCACCCCTCCACTTT. It specifies CASSLALEGYNSPLHF. Complete variable domain (other parts from reference TRBV7-2 and TRBJ1-6): GAGVSQSPSNKVTEKGKDVELRCDPISGHTALYWYRQSLGQGLEFLIYFQGNSAPDKSGLPSDRFSAERTGGSVSTLTIQRTQQEDSAVYLCASSLALEGYNSPLHFGNGTRLTVT.

Only a few counts were recorded for this clone. The genes are TRBV7-9 and TRBJ2-1; TRBD1 matches 11 bases. Germline CDR1 SEHNR, CDR2 FQNEAQ (reference sequence). This CDR3 region has 16 residues. The V segment lost 5 bases and the J segment 5 bases; nucleotides outside the gene matches: 8. CDR3 residues: CASSDRTGGWNNEQFF. In DNA, the CDR3 is TGTGCCAGCAGCGACCGGACAGGGGGCTGGAACAATGAGCAGTTCTTC. Variable domain in full (rest from reference TRBV7-9 and TRBJ2-1): DTGVSQNPRHKITKRGQNVTFRCDPISEHNRLYWYRQTLGQGPEFLTYFQNEAQLEKSRLLSDRFSAERPKGSFSTLEIQRTEQGDSAMYLCASSDRTGGWNNEQFFGPGTRLTVL.

The chain links TRBV4-1 to TRBJ2-7; D possibly corresponds to TRBD2 (7 bases). Between the trimmed V and J ends, which lost 4 bases and 7 bases, there was a span of 20 bases. Germline values: CDR1 MGHRA, CDR2 YSYEKL. CDR3 length: 15 residues. The CDR3 sequence is CASSPGGGSSREQYF. The CDR3 coding sequence is TGCGCCAGCAGCCCTGGGGGCGGGAGCAGCCGGGAGCAGTACTTC.

This clone turned up a few times. This chain links TRBV18 with TRBJ2-7; 11 positions agree with TRBD2. The CDR3 extends over 15 amino acids. Germline values: CDR1 KGHSH, CDR2 LQKENI. J was trimmed by 4 bases and V by 3 bases; bases with no gene match: 5. The CDR3 reads CASSPRLAGSYEQYF. CDR3 DNA sequence: TGTGCCAGCTCACCCAGACTAGCGGGATCGTACGAGCAGTACTTC.

The genes are TRBV9 and TRBJ1-1; D gene uncertain. The length of the CDR3 is 14 residues. The germline V and J ends were trimmed by 4 bases and 1 base, with 11 bases remaining between them. CDR1 SGDLS and CDR2 YYNGEE come from the germline V gene. CDR3 DNA: TGTGCCAGCAGCCTCCTAGATTCGAACACTGAAGCTTTCTTT. This encodes CASSLLDSNTEAFF. Full variable domain (remainder filled in from reference TRBV9 and TRBJ1-1): DSGVTQTPKHLITATGQRVTLRCSPRSGDLSVYWYQQSLDQGLQFLIQYYNGEERAKGNILERFSAQQFPDLHSELNLSSLELGDSALYFCASSLLDSNTEAFFGQGTRLTVV.

The chain recombines TRBV5-1 with TRBJ2-7; the D gene is possibly TRBD2 (7 bases). The CDR3 is 16 residues long. Germline CDR1 is SGHRS and CDR2 is YFSETQ. V lost 3 bases and J 1 base, leaving 17 bases between the germline ends. In DNA form, the CDR3 reads TGCGCCAGCAGCTCGGGCGGGGGCGGTTATTCCTACGAGCAGTACTTC. This translates into CASSSGGGGYSYEQYF.

This clone was observed once. V gene TRBV30 combines with J gene TRBJ1-6, with a weak D call TRBD1 (5 bases). Germline V CDR1 and CDR2: GTSNPN, SVGIG (reference sequence). The CDR3 loop spans 12 amino acids. CDR3 amino acids: CAGAGDNSPLHF. As DNA, the CDR3 is TGTGCAGGGGCAGGCGATAATTCACCCCTCCACTTT.

The chain carries TRBV4-3 and TRBJ2-2; 7 nucleotides line up with TRBD1. V lost 0 bases to trimming and J lost 7 bases; unmatched junction nucleotides: 5. CDR1 is LGHNA and CDR2 is YSLEER in the germline V gene. The CDR3 loop spans 15 amino acids. CDR3 DNA: TGCGCCAGCAGCCAAGAGACAGGGATCTACGGGGAGCTGTTTTTT. This codes for CASSQETGIYGELFF.

This clone was counted only a few times. The V gene is TRBV5-1, the J gene TRBJ1-1, with 7 nucleotides matching TRBD1. V lost 0 bases, J lost 4 bases, and 6 bases stayed unmatched. Germline CDR1 and CDR2: SGHRS and YFSETQ. CDR3 size: 15 residues. The CDR3 region has the DNA TGCGCCAGCAGCTTGGCCACTCAGGGGGGCACTGAAGCTTTCTTT. This codes for CASSLATQGGTEAFF.

This clone appeared a few times. The rearrangement uses TRBV18 and TRBJ2-7; D unresolved. CDR1 and CDR2 (germline): KGHSH, LQKENI. Trimming left V 6 bases short and J 4 bases short, with 7 bases between. The CDR3 consists of 11 residues. The CDR3, as DNA: TGTGCCAGCTCCCCCCAATACGAGCAGTACTTC. It codes for CASSPQYEQYF.

Comment on this clone: The germline gene is not matched at one end of the junction; a read error may be the cause. The chain has TRBV7-7 and TRBJ2-7; TRBD2 aligns across 14 bases. The germline gives CDR1 SSHAT, CDR2 FNYEAQ (reference sequence). The CDR3 consists of 16 residues. CDR3: CASSFLTSGRANEQYF. The CDR3 DNA follows: TGTGCTAGCAGCTTCCTGACTAGCGGGAGGGCCAACGAGCAGTACTTC.

The rearrangement links TRBV5-1 to TRBJ2-7; 8 bases agree with TRBD2. CDR1 and CDR2 (germline): SGHRS, YFSETQ. After removal of 3 bases from V and 1 base from J, the junction contained 6 bases not matched to a gene. The CDR3 spans 15 residues. The CDR3 protein is CASSSSGTSSYEQYF. DNA of the CDR3: TGCGCCAGCAGCTCCTCCGGGACTAGTTCCTACGAGCAGTACTTC.

This chain links TRBV27 with TRBJ2-7; D is possibly TRBD1 (5 bases). The CDR3 length is 15 residues. Germline V gives CDR1 MNHEY, CDR2 SMNVEV (reference sequence). The ends were cut back, 5 bases at V and 2 bases at J, with 16 bases in the middle. In DNA form, the CDR3 reads TGTGCCAGCAGTGCTGGGGCAAGGGTCCCCTACGAGCAGTACTTC. Protein product: CASSAGARVPYEQYF.